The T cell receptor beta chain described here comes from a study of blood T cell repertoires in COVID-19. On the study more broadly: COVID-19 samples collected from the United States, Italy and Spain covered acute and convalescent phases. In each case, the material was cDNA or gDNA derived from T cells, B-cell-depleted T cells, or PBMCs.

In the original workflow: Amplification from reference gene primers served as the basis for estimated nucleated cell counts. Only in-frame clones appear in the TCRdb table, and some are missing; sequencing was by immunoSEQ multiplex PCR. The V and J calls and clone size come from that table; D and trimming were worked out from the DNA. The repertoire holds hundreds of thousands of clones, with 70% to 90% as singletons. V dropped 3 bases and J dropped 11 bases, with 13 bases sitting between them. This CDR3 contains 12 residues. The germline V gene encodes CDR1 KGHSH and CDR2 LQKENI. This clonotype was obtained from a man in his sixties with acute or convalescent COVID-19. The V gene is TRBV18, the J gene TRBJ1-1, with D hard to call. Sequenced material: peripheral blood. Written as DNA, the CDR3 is TGTGCCAGCTCACCCGGACCTCGAGGGGCTTTCTTT. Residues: CASSPGPRGAFF.